The present TCR beta chain was sequenced within a study of radiation and T cells in renal cell carcinoma. Here immunoSEQ multiplex PCR was the method, and the copy in TCRdb shows in-frame clones only, minus some. The sample lists about 9,300 clones, more than 60% occurring once. The CDR3 spans 15 residues. Germline V gene data show CDR1 as MNHEY and CDR2 as SVGAGI. V dropped 4 bases and J dropped 4 bases, with 16 bases sitting between them. This sample's treatment: 15 Gy SBRT to primary tumor, nephrectomy 4 weeks later. The patient's renal cell carcinoma had clear cell pathology. The sequence was obtained from a woman aged 50 to 60 with renal cell carcinoma. Sequencing was performed on tumor tissue, taken from a patient whose treatment included radiotherapy and nephrectomy. V and J are TRBV6-5 and TRBJ1-1; D is undetermined. The CDR3 DNA reads as TGTGCCAGCAGTTTTCAGTTACTATATGGCACTGAAGCTTTCTTT. It encodes CASSFQLLYGTEAFF.